This T cell receptor beta chain comes out of a study of blood T cell repertoires in COVID-19. Study information: COVID-19 samples, acute and convalescent, were from the United States, Italy and Spain. The cDNA or gDNA used as material had been derived from T cells, B-cell-depleted T cells, or PBMCs.

Libraries were prepared by immunoSEQ multiplex PCR; TCRdb keeps only in-frame clonotypes and omits some of them. The profile covers roughly 250,000 clones, with 65% to 80% appearing a single time and about 4% taken by the ten largest. The TCR originated in a woman aged 40 to 49 with active or convalescent COVID-19. The specimen was peripheral blood.

CDR3 in DNA: TGTGCCAGCAGCCAAGGACAGGGTAGCAATCAGCCCCAGCATTTT. It encodes CASSQGQGSNQPQHF. This rearrangement joins TRBV5-4 to TRBJ1-5, with 8 bases fitting TRBD1. The V gene end was trimmed by 4 bases and the J gene end by 0 bases; junction bases not matched to a gene: 3. The CDR3 consists of 15 residues. CDR1 is SGHNT and CDR2 is YYREEE in the germline V gene (reference sequence).